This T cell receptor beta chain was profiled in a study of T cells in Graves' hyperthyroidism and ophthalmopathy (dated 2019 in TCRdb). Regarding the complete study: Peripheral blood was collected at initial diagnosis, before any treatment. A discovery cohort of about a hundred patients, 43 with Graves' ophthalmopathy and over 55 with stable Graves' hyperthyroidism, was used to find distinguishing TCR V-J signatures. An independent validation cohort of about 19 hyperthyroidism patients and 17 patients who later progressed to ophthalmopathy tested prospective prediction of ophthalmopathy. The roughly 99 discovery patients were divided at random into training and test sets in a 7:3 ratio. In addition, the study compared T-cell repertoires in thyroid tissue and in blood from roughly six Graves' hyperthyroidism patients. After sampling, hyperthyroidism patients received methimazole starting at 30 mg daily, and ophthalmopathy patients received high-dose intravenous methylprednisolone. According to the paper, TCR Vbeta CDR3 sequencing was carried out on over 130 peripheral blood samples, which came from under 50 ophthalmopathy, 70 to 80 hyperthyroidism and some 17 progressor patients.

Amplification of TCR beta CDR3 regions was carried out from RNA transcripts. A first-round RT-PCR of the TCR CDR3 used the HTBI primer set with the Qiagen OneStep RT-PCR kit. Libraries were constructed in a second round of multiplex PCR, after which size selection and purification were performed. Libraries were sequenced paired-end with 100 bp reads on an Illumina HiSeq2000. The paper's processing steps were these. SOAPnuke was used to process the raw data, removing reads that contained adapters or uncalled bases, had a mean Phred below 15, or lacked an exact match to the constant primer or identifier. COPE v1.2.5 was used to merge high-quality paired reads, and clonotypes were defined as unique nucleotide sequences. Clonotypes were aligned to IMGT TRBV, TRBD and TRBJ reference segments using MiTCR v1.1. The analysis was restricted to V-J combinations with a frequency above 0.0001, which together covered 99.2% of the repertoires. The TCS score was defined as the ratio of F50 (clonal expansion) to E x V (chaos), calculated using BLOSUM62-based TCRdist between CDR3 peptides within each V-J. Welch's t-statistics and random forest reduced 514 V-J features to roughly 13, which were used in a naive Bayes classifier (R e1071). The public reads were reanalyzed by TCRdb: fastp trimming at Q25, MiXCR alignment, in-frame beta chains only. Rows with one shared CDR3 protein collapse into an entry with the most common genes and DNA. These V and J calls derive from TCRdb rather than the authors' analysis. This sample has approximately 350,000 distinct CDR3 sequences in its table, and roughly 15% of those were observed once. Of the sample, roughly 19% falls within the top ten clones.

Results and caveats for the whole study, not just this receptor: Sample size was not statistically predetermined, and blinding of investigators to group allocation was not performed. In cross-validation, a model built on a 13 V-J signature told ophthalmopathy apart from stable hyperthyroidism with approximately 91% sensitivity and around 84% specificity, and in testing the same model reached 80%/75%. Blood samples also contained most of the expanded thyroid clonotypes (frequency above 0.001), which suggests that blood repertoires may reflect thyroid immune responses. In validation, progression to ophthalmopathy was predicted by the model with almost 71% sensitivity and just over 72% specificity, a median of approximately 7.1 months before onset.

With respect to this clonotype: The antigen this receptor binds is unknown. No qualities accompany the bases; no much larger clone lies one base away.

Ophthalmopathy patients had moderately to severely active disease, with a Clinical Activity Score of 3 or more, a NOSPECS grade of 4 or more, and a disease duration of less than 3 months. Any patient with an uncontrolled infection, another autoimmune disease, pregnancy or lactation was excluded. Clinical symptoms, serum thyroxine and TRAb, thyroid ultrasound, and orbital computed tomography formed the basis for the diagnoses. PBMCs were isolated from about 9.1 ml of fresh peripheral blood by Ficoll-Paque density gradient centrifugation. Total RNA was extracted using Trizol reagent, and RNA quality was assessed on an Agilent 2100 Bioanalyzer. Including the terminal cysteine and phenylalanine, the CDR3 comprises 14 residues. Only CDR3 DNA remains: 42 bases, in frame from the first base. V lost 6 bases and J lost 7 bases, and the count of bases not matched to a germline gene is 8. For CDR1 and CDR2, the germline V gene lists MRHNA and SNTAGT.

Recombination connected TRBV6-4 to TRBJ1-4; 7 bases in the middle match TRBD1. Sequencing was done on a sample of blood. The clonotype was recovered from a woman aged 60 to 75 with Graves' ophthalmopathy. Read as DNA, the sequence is TGTGCCAGCAGAGTACAGGGGAGTGGTGAAAAACTGTTTTTT. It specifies CASRVQGSGEKLFF.